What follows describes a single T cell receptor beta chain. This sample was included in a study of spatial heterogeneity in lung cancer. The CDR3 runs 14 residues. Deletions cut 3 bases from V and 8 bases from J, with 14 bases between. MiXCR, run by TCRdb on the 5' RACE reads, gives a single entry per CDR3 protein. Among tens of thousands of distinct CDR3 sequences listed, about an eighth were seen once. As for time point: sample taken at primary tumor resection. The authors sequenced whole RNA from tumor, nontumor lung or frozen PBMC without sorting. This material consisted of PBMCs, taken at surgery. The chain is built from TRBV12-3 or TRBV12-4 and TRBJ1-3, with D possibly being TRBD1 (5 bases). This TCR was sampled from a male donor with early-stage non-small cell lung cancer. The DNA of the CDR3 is TGTGCCAGCAGTTTGAAGGGGACGGGGGACACCATATATTTT. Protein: CASSLKGTGDTIYF.